This T cell receptor (beta chain) was found in a study of blood T cell repertoires in COVID-19. In the study overall: Researchers got acute and convalescent COVID-19 samples from the United States, Italy and Spain. PBMCs, B-cell-depleted T cells, or T cells were the source of the cDNA or gDNA that made up the material.

Authors' processing steps: Estimation of nucleated cell counts was performed using reference gene primer amplification. TCRdb's table, derived via immunoSEQ multiplex PCR, lists solely in-frame clones and lacks some. That table furnishes V, J and clone size, whereas the DNA furnished D and trimming. Among 100,000 to 150,000 clones, roughly 83% were seen once, and the ten largest hold about 18%. CDR3 length equals 17 residues. Germline V gene lookup returns CDR1 MNHEY and CDR2 SVGEGT. J gave up 4 bases and V 4 bases, and 10 bases lay outside the gene matches. The sequencing input was peripheral blood. The V gene is TRBV6-2 or TRBV6-3, the J gene TRBJ2-1; the match to TRBD2 covers 10 bases. This sequence was found in a woman aged 80 or over with acute or convalescent COVID-19. The CDR3 DNA reads as TGTGCCAGCAGTTCCGTTCTAGCGGGGGCCTTTTACAATGAGCAGTTCTTC. Translation: CASSSVLAGAFYNEQFF.